The sample holds many counts of the clone carrying this T cell receptor beta chain. Antigen unknown. The data are from a study of molecular identifiers for immune sequencing clone quantification. Whole-study results and caveats: Clones of above 20 RNA copies carried over 99% of effector molecules; in naive cells they carried under 1%. Identical TCR molecules that share a barcode could lead to an underestimation of highly expanded clone sizes.

TCRdb redid the calling of the PCR reads with MiXCR, one entry per CDR3 protein. The sample shows about 300,000 distinct CDR3 sequences, roughly 23% of them seen only once. Per the germline V gene, CDR1 is SGHDN and CDR2 is FVKESK. Trimming left V 3 bases short and J 8 bases short, with 22 bases between. This CDR3 has 16 residues. The naive CD8 libraries originated from between roughly 18,000 and 1,000,000 sorted cells and drew on 10%, 30% or 50% RNA. Naive CD8 T cells were FACS-sorted by CD8+CD4-CCR7+CD45RA+ markers. Material: naive CD8+ T cells from blood, with Jurkat cell RNA spiked in. Indicated subset: FACS-sorted CD8+CD4-CCR7+CD45RA+ naive T cells. The rearrangement links TRBV14 to TRBJ1-2; possibly TRBD1 for D (6 bases). This sequence originates from a human donor in good health. Some libraries in this study had Jurkat cell RNA spiked in. The CDR3 DNA is TGTGCCAGCAGCCACACATCCATGGGGGGCTCAGAAGGCTACACCTTC. Protein: CASSHTSMGGSEGYTF.